This T cell receptor beta chain was sequenced for a study of blood T cell repertoires in COVID-19. Study overall: Samples taken during acute and convalescent COVID-19 were collected in the United States, Italy and Spain.

Only in-frame clones appear in the TCRdb table, and some are missing; sequencing was by immunoSEQ multiplex PCR. The sample shows about 220,000 clones, about 85% of them seen only once. In germline, CDR1 is SQVTM, CDR2 ANQGSEA. CDR3 length: 12 amino acids. V gave up 7 bases and J gave up 8 bases; unmatched junction bases: 9. This clonotype was obtained from a man aged 25-40 years with active or convalescent COVID-19. This rearrangement joins TRBV29-1 to TRBJ1-2, with 8 positions matching TRBD1. Input material: peripheral blood. CDR3 bases: TGCAGCGGGAATCAGGGGGCAGGGGGCTACACCTTC. Translation: CSGNQGAGGYTF.